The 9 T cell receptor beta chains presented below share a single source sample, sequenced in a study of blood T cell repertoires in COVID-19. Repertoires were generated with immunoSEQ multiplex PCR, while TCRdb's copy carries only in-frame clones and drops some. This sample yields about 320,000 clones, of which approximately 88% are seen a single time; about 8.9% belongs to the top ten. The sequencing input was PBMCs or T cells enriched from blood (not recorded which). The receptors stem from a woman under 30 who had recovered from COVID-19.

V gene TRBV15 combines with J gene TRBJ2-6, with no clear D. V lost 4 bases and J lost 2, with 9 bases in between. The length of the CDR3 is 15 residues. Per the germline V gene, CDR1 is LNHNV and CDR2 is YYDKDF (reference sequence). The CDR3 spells CATSKLLAGANVLTF. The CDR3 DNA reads TGTGCCACCAGCAAGCTGCTGGCTGGGGCCAACGTCCTGACTTTC.

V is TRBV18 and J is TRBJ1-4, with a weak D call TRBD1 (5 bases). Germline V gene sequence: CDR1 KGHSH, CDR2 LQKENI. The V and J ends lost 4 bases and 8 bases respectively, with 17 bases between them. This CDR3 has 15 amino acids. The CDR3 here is CASSRATEGREKLFF. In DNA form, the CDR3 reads TGTGCCAGCTCACGAGCGACAGAAGGACGGGAAAAACTGTTTTTT.

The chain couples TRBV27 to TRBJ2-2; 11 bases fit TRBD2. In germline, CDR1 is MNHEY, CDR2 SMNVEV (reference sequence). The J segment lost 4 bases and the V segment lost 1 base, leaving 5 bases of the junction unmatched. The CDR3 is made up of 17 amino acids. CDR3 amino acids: CASSLLGTSGSTGELFF. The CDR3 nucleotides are TGTGCCAGCAGTTTATTGGGGACTAGCGGTTCCACCGGGGAGCTGTTTTTT.

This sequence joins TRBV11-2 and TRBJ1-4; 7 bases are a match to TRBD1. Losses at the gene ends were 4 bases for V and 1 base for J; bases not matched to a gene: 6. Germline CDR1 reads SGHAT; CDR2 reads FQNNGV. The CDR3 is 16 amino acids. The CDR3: CASSSQGVGTNEKLFF. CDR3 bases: TGTGCCAGCAGCTCTCAGGGGGTCGGAACTAATGAAAAACTGTTTTTT.

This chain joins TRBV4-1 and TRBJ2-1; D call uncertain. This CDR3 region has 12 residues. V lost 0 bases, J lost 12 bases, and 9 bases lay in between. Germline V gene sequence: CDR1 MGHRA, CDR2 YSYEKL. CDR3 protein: CASSQDLRGQFF. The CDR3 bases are TGCGCCAGCAGCCAAGATCTACGAGGGCAGTTCTTC.

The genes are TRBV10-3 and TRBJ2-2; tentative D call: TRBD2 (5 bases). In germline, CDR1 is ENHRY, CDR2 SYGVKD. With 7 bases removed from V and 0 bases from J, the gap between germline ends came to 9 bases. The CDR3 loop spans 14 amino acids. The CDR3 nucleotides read TGTGCCATCAAGAGGGAAACGAACACCGGGGAGCTGTTTTTT. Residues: CAIKRETNTGELFF.

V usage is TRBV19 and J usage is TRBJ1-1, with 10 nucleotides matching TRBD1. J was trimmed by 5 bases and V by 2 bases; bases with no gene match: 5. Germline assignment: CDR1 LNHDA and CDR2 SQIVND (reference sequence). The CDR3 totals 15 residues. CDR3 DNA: TGTGCCAGTAGTATAACGACAGGGGGCTTGACTGAAGCTTTCTTT. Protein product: CASSITTGGLTEAFF.

This CDR3 is CASSSNQGNQPQHF. The CDR3 DNA reads TGTGCCAGCAGCTCAAACCAGGGAAATCAGCCCCAGCATTTT. The chain uses TRBV7-9 and TRBJ1-5, with TRBD1 as a possible D gene (5 bases). This CDR3 region has 14 residues. Germline-derived CDR1 and CDR2 are SEHNR and FQNEAQ (reference sequence). V gave up 4 bases and J gave up 4 bases, with 11 bases separating them.

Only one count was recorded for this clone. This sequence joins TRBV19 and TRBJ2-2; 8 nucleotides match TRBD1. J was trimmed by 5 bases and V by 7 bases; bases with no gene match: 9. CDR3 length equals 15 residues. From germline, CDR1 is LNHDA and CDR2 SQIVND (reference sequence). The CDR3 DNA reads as TGTGCCAGTATCGGTGCAGGGGGCTGGACCGGGGAGCTGTTTTTT. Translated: CASIGAGGWTGELFF.